The present T cell receptor (beta chain) was sequenced within a study of T cell responses to AZD1222 COVID-19 vaccine. The CDR3 loop spans 20 amino acids. Germline V gene data show CDR1 as LNHDA and CDR2 as SQIVND (reference sequence). Trimming removed 2 bases from V and 0 bases from J; junction bases left unmatched: 7. Using immunoSEQ multiplex PCR, the repertoire was profiled, and TCRdb retains in-frame clones only, with some absent. The sample lists some 150,000 clones, 90% occurring once. This chain links TRBV19 with TRBJ2-1, with 16 bases identical to TRBD2. This TCR was sampled from an adult in good health. The sample consisted of peripheral blood, taken on day 0 of AZD1222 vaccination. Here the CDR3 reads CASSIMGLAGGMSSYNEQFF. CDR3 DNA: TGTGCCAGTAGTATAATGGGACTAGCGGGAGGGATGTCCTCCTACAATGAGCAGTTCTTC.